The 32 T cell receptor beta chains given below trace back to one sample, sequenced in a study of T cells after yellow fever vaccination. Via MiXCR, TCRdb re-called the 5' RACE reads, giving one row per CDR3 protein. Altogether some 350,000 distinct CDR3 sequences are present, 4.1% being singletons, with the ten largest covering 20% to 25%. The material sequenced was PBMCs, taken 5 days after the yellow fever booster vaccination. The source is a man aged 18 to 29 who received the YFV17D yellow fever vaccine.

This clonotype was recorded many times. The chain employs TRBV12-3 or TRBV12-4 and TRBJ1-2, with D unclear. V lost 6 bases and J 4 bases, leaving 9 bases between the germline ends. This CDR3 is built from 12 residues. CDR3 in amino acids: CASSTRSYGYTF. In nucleotides, the CDR3 is TGTGCCAGCAGCACCCGGTCCTATGGCTACACCTTC.

As regards this clonotype: At one of its ends the junction is not consistent with the germline gene, which may arise from a read error. The rearrangement uses TRBV7-9 and TRBJ2-1, with TRBD2 identical over 8 bases. This CDR3 region has 17 residues. Germline loops: CDR1 SEHNR, CDR2 FQNEAQ (reference sequence). The CDR3 loop is CASSTTPVLADYNEKFF. DNA of the CDR3: TGTGCCAGCAGCACTACGCCGGTACTAGCGGATTACAATGAGAAGTTCTTC.

In its sample, this clonotype ranks as large. This chain joins TRBV7-2 and TRBJ2-1, with 15 bases matching TRBD2. From germline, CDR1 is SGHTA and CDR2 FQGNSA. Trimming removed 1 base from V and 8 bases from J; junction bases left unmatched: 18. This CDR3 comprises 21 residues. CDR3 in DNA: TGTGCCAGCAGCTTAGAACACCCTTGGACTAGCGGGGGGGGTTTTCTCGATGAGCAGTTCTTC. Encoded protein: CASSLEHPWTSGGGFLDEQFF.

The chain joins TRBV7-8 to TRBJ2-7; 10 bases match TRBD1. The germline V gene has CDR1 SGHVS and CDR2 FQNEAQ. J gave up 6 bases and V 5 bases, and 10 bases lay outside the gene matches. The CDR3 covers 15 residues. CDR3 in amino acids: CASSAGDRGSFEQYF. Here the CDR3 DNA reads TGTGCCAGCAGCGCCGGGGACAGGGGTTCTTTCGAGCAGTACTTC.

This clonotype was counted only a few times. The rearrangement links TRBV7-9 to TRBJ2-3; 13 bases match TRBD2. With V trimmed by 7 bases and J by 2 bases, 9 bases remained unmatched. Germline V CDR1 and CDR2: SEHNR, FQNEAQ (reference sequence). The length of the CDR3 is 17 residues. As DNA, the CDR3 is TGTGCCAGCACTCTTCCGGGACTAGCGGGGAACACAGATACGCAGTATTTT. As protein: CASTLPGLAGNTDTQYF.

V is TRBV7-3 and J is TRBJ2-3, with D possibly matching TRBD1 (6 bases). The length of the CDR3 is 14 residues. V shed 3 bases and J shed 2 bases, with 9 bases lying between them. Looked up from germline, CDR1 is SGHTA and CDR2 is FQGTGA. The CDR3 loop is CASSFGQTTDTQYF. CDR3 nucleotides: TGTGCCAGCAGCTTCGGACAGACCACAGATACGCAGTATTTT.

The CDR3 reads CAISESKPFRNENTEAFF. CDR3 bases: TGTGCCATCAGTGAGTCTAAACCCTTTAGAAACGAGAACACTGAAGCTTTCTTT. This sequence joins TRBV10-3 and TRBJ1-1; D uncertain. Trimming shortened V by 0 bases and J by 1 base, and 18 bases separated the two germline ends. The CDR3 spans 18 residues. CDR1 and CDR2 from the germline V gene are ENHRY and SYGVKD.

The chain combines TRBV20-1 with TRBJ2-3; D unresolved. With 3 bases removed from V and 7 bases from J, the gap between germline ends came to 17 bases. The CDR3 extends over 14 amino acids. The germline V gene has CDR1 DFQATT and CDR2 SNEGSKA (reference sequence). CDR3 DNA: TGCAGTGCTAGCGCCATGGGGAAAGGGTATACGCAGTATTTT. Translated: CSASAMGKGYTQYF.

The chain joins TRBV5-1 to TRBJ1-1; D call uncertain. Germline V gives CDR1 SGHRS, CDR2 YFSETQ. V lost 7 bases, J lost 3 bases, and 16 bases lay in between. This CDR3 region has 14 residues. CDR3 residues: CASGPREGDTEAFF. Written as DNA, the CDR3 is TGCGCCAGCGGACCTAGGGAGGGCGACACTGAAGCTTTCTTT.

This clonotype has just a few counts. This chain connects TRBV5-1 to TRBJ2-7; 11 nucleotides align to TRBD2. Germline assignment: CDR1 SGHRS and CDR2 YFSETQ. With V trimmed by 0 bases and J by 3 bases, 2 bases remained unmatched. The CDR3 runs 15 residues. In DNA form, the CDR3 reads TGCGCCAGCAGCTTGGGACTAGCGGGGAACTACGAGCAGTACTTC. It translates to CASSLGLAGNYEQYF.

This clonotype has more than one count but fewer than ten. V and J are TRBV24-1 and TRBJ2-2, with 8 bases matching TRBD1. Germline-derived CDR1 and CDR2 are KGHDR and SFDVKD. The junction had 5 bases not matched to a gene; V was cut back by 4 bases and J by 5 bases. The CDR3 totals 15 residues. The CDR3 bases are TGTGCCACCAGTGACCGGACAGGGTCGACCGGGGAGCTGTTTTTT. Translation: CATSDRTGSTGELFF.

This clonotype showed up many times. The chain joins TRBV7-9 to TRBJ1-1; 7 bases are a match to TRBD1. With 5 bases clipped from V and 7 bases from J, the junction kept 4 bases outside the gene matches. The CDR3 spans 12 residues. CDR1 is SEHNR and CDR2 is FQNEAQ in the germline V gene (reference sequence). DNA of the CDR3: TGTGCCAGCAGCCGGGGGACAGTTGAAGCTTTCTTT. Protein sequence: CASSRGTVEAFF.

Ten or more counts support this clonotype. The chain joins TRBV4-1 to TRBJ2-3; D tentatively reads TRBD1 or TRBD2 (5 bases each). Trimming pared 1 base from V and 2 bases from J, leaving 13 bases between. CDR1 and CDR2 (germline): MGHRA, YSYEKL. The CDR3 consists of 16 residues. The CDR3 sequence is CASSQGPGPPTDTQYF. The DNA of the CDR3 is TGCGCCAGCAGCCAAGGCCCGGGACCCCCCACAGATACGCAGTATTTT.

This clonotype was picked up many times. This chain links TRBV7-2 with TRBJ2-1; TRBD2 agrees at 12 bases. Looked up from germline, CDR1 is SGHTA and CDR2 is FQGNSA. The CDR3 consists of 17 residues. V lost 5 bases, J lost 7 bases, and 12 bases stayed unmatched. The CDR3 sequence is CASSPMASGGARNEQFF. CDR3 nucleotides: TGTGCCAGCAGCCCTATGGCTAGCGGGGGGGCCAGGAATGAGCAGTTCTTC.

This clonotype was recorded a few times. This rearrangement joins TRBV12-3 or TRBV12-4 to TRBJ1-1, with unresolved D. CDR3 size: 16 residues. The V end lost 1 base, the J end lost 4 bases, and 16 bases lay between the germline ends. Here the CDR3 reads CASSLVDGNYRTEAFF. CDR3 nucleotides: TGTGCCAGCAGTTTAGTGGACGGGAACTACCGCACTGAAGCTTTCTTT.

This clonotype showed up just a few times. This chain uses TRBV20-1 with TRBJ2-3; unclear D gene. This CDR3 has 14 amino acids. Trimming shortened V by 1 base and J by 6 bases, and 14 bases separated the two germline ends. CDR1 and CDR2 from the germline V gene are DFQATT and SNEGSKA (reference sequence). In DNA form, the CDR3 reads TGCAGTGCTAGAGTTCCAGGTATTCTGGATACGCAGTATTTT. It translates to CSARVPGILDTQYF.

This clonotype was seen a handful of times. For the CDR3, the DNA is TGTGCCAGCAGCTTAGGGGGCGCCGGGTCCTACGAGCAGTACGTC. This sequence encodes CASSLGGAGSYEQYV. The chain combines TRBV7-9 with TRBJ2-7; D might be TRBD1 (5 bases). There are 15 residues in the CDR3. Germline V gene sequence: CDR1 SEHNR, CDR2 FQNEAQ (reference sequence). V was shortened by 1 base and J by 1 base, with 11 bases between the two germline ends.

A few counts support this clonotype. The rearrangement joins TRBV5-1 to TRBJ2-2; maybe TRBD2 (5 bases). Germline CDR1 reads SGHRS; CDR2 reads YFSETQ. CDR3 size: 14 residues. The V end was cut by 9 bases, the J end by 0 bases, with 12 bases between. In DNA, the CDR3 is TGCGCCAACCCTCCGGGGACGAACACCGGGGAGCTGTTTTTT. The encoded protein is CANPPGTNTGELFF.

The chain couples TRBV10-2 to TRBJ2-7, with TRBD1 matching 9 bases. The germline V gene has CDR1 WSHSY and CDR2 SAAADI. This CDR3 comprises 14 residues. J was trimmed by 5 bases and V by 3 bases; bases with no gene match: 5. The CDR3 spells CASSDLGTGNEQYF. The CDR3 DNA sequence: TGCGCCAGCAGTGACCTTGGGACAGGGAACGAGCAGTACTTC.

This clonotype was seen a handful of times. V and J are TRBV24-1 and TRBJ2-1; 9 bases match TRBD1. V was pared by 6 bases and J by 7 bases, with 15 bases of the junction left unmatched. The CDR3 is 17 residues long. Germline CDR1 reads KGHDR; CDR2 reads SFDVKD. CDR3 bases: TGTGCCACCAGTTTTACCGGGACAGGGCAATTCGGGAATGAGCAGTTCTTC. Residues: CATSFTGTGQFGNEQFF.

A few counts support this clonotype. J is TRBJ2-3 and V is TRBV28; possible D gene TRBD1, 6 bases. The CDR3 totals 13 residues. Germline V lookup: CDR1 MDHEN, CDR2 SYDVKM. As DNA, the CDR3 is TGTGCTATCGAGGGGGTAGCGACAGATACGCAGTATTTT. Translation: CAIEGVATDTQYF.

This clonotype was counted between two and nine times. V gene TRBV29-1 combines with J gene TRBJ1-1, with no clear D. Germline V gene sequence: CDR1 SQVTM, CDR2 ANQGSEA. The CDR3 runs 14 residues. V was clipped by 3 bases and J by 3 bases, with 14 bases between them. CDR3 region: CSVEREEGDTEAFF. The CDR3 DNA follows: TGCAGCGTTGAGAGGGAAGAAGGAGACACTGAAGCTTTCTTT.

The rearrangement uses TRBV5-1 and TRBJ2-1; D is perhaps TRBD1 (5 bases). This CDR3 region has 15 residues. Trimming stripped 4 bases from V and 3 bases from J, with 14 bases between. CDR1 is SGHRS, CDR2 YFSETQ, per germline. The chain's CDR3 is CASSLTDEIYNEQFF. The DNA of the CDR3 is TGCGCCAGCAGCCTGACAGATGAAATCTACAATGAGCAGTTCTTC.

The J gene is TRBJ2-6, the V gene TRBV6-5; no clear D gene. This CDR3 contains 12 residues. The germline V gene encodes CDR1 MNHEY and CDR2 SVGAGI. The V and J ends lost 6 bases and 4 bases respectively, with 4 bases between them. CDR3 loop: CASRFGANVLTF. The CDR3 DNA sequence: TGTGCCAGCAGGTTCGGGGCCAACGTCCTGACTTTC.

This clonotype was counted only a few times. This chain joins TRBV12-3 or TRBV12-4 and TRBJ2-7; the match to TRBD1 covers 7 bases. The CDR3 has 14 amino acids. V lost 6 bases to trimming and J lost 5 bases; unmatched junction nucleotides: 10. The CDR3 region is CASRGGAKPHEQYF. The CDR3 DNA reads as TGTGCCAGCAGAGGGGGCGCGAAACCCCACGAGCAGTACTTC.

The V gene is TRBV4-1, the J gene TRBJ2-3; D perhaps matches TRBD1 (5 bases). Deletions cut 2 bases from V and 1 base from J, with 13 bases between. CDR1 is MGHRA and CDR2 is YSYEKL in the germline V gene. This CDR3 is built from 16 residues. The CDR3 protein is CASSQLPRVRTDTQYF. In DNA form, the CDR3 reads TGCGCCAGCAGCCAACTCCCCAGGGTCCGCACAGATACGCAGTATTTT.

This clonotype was counted between two and nine times. This chain uses TRBV7-9 with TRBJ1-2, with 9 bases that match TRBD1. The CDR3 sequence is 15 residues long. The trim removed 3 bases at V and 8 bases at J, leaving 10 bases unmatched. Germline V CDR1 and CDR2: SEHNR, FQNEAQ (reference sequence). The CDR3 here is CASSFGDREFRGYTF. The DNA of the CDR3 is TGTGCCAGCAGCTTCGGGGACAGGGAGTTCCGGGGCTACACCTTC.

In its sample, this clonotype was seen a few times. The J gene is TRBJ2-2, the V gene TRBV27, with 7 bases identical to TRBD2. J lost 4 bases, V lost 8 bases, and 7 bases had no gene match. This CDR3 is built from 14 residues. CDR1 is MNHEY, CDR2 SMNVEV, per germline (reference sequence). The CDR3 is CASSYGGFTGELFF. The CDR3, as DNA: TGTGCCAGCTCATACGGGGGGTTCACCGGGGAGCTGTTTTTT.

The chain uses TRBV5-5 and TRBJ1-2; TRBD1 might be the D (5 bases). The V end lost 4 bases, the J end lost 8 bases, and 27 bases lay between the germline ends. The germline CDR1 and CDR2 sequences are SGHKS and YYEKEE (reference sequence). The CDR3 contains 17 residues. CDR3 residues: CASSLRGARTISYGYTF. The CDR3, as DNA: TGTGCCAGCAGCCTCCGAGGGGCCAGGACGATAAGTTACGGCTACACCTTC.

The V call is TRBV28, the J call TRBJ2-7; D is possibly TRBD2 (5 bases). Germline CDR1 and CDR2: MDHEN and SYDVKM. The V end was cut by 7 bases, the J end by 0 bases, with 13 bases between. The CDR3 is 14 residues long. The CDR3: CASTPLGSSYEQYV. The CDR3 nucleotides are TGTGCCAGCACTCCATTGGGGAGCTCCTACGAGCAGTACGTC.

This clonotype appeared a few times. V and J are TRBV15 and TRBJ2-5, with TRBD2 matching over 7 bases. The CDR3 totals 14 residues. V lost 11 bases, J lost 5 bases, and 14 bases stayed unmatched. CDR1 and CDR2 from the germline V gene are LNHNV and YYDKDF (reference sequence). The CDR3, as DNA: TGTGCCGCGGCCGATCGACTAGCCCGGGAGACCCAGTACTTC. Protein: CAAADRLARETQYF. The variable domain in full, completed from reference TRBV15 and TRBJ2-5, reads DAMVIQNPRYQVTQFGKPVTLSCSQTLNHNVMYWYQQKSSQAPKLLFHYYDKDFNNEADTPDNFQSRRPNTSFCFLDIRSPGLGDTAMYLCAAADRLARETQYFGPGTRLLVL.

This clonotype was detected a few times. The chain joins TRBV5-5 to TRBJ1-5; 7 nucleotides match TRBD1. This CDR3 has 16 amino acids. The ends lost 4 bases at V and 0 bases at J; junction bases unmatched: 7. Germline V gene lookup returns CDR1 SGHKS and CDR2 YYEKEE (reference sequence). The CDR3 protein is CASSKGQPYSNQPQHF. CDR3 sequence (DNA): TGTGCCAGCAGCAAGGGACAGCCCTATAGCAATCAGCCCCAGCATTTT.